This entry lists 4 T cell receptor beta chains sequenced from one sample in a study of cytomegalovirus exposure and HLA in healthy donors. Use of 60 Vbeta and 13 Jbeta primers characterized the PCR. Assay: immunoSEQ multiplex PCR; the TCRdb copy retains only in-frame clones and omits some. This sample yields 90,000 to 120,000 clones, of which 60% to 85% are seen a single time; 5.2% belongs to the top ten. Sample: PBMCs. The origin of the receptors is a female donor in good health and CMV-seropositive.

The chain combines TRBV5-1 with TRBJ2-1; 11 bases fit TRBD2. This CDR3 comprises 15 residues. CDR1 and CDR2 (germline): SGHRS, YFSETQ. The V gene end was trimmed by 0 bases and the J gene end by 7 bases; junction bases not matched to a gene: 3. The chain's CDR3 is CASSLELAGVNEQFF. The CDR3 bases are TGCGCCAGCAGCTTGGAACTAGCGGGGGTAAATGAGCAGTTCTTC. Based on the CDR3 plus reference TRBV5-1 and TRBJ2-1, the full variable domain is KAGVTQTPRYLIKTRGQQVTLSCSPISGHRSVSWYQQTPGQGLQFLFEYFSETQRNKGNFPGRFSGRQFSNSRSEMNVSTLELGDSALYLCASSLELAGVNEQFFGPGTRLTVL.

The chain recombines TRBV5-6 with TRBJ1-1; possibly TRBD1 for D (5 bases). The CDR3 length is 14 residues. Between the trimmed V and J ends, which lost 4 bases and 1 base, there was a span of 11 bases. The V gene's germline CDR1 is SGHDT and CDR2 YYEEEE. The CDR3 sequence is CASSLGTSNTEAFF. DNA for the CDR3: TGTGCCAGCAGCCTAGGGACTTCGAACACTGAAGCTTTCTTT.

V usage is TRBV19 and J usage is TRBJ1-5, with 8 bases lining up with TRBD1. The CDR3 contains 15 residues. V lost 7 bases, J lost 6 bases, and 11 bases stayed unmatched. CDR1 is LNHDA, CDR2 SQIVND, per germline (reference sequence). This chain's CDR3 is CASMSQGASSQPQHF. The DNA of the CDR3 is TGTGCCAGTATGTCTCAGGGGGCTTCGAGTCAGCCCCAGCATTTT.

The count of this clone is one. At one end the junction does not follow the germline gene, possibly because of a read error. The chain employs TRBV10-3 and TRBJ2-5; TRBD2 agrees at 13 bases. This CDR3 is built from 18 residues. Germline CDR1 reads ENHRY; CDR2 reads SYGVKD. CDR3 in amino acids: CAISEWTKGLAGEETQYF. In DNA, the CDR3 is TGTGCCATCAGCGAGTGGACGAAAGGACTAGCGGGAGAAGAGACCCAGTACTTC.